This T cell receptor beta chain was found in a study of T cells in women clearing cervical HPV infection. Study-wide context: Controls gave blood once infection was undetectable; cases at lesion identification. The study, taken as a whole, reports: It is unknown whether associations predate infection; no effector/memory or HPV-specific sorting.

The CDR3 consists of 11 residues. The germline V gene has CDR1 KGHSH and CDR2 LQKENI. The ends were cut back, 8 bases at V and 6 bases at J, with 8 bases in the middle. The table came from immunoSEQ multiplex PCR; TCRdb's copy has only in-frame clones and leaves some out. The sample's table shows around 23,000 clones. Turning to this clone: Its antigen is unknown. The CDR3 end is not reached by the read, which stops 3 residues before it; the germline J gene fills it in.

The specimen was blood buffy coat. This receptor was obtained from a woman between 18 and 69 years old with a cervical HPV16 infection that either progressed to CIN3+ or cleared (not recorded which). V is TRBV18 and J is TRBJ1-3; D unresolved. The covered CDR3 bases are TGTGCCAGCACAGCCGAAAACACC. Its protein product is CASTAENT. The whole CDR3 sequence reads CASTAENTIYF.